One sample yielded the 17 T cell receptor beta chains listed below, sequenced in a study of blood T cells in healthy people across ages. Alongside a J-beta primer mix, a sample-barcoded 5' primer served in a second PCR lasting roughly 7 to 11 cycles. TCRdb ran MiXCR on the 5' RACE reads and lists one entry per CDR3 protein. The sample holds 850,000 to 1,000,000 distinct CDR3 sequences, roughly 51% seen once. What was sequenced was blood. Every receptor here comes from a woman aged 55-69 years in good health.

J is TRBJ2-1 and V is TRBV7-2, with 7 bases matching TRBD1. The CDR3 has 17 residues. V was clipped by 1 base and J by 9 bases; unmatched bases: 15. The germline V gene has CDR1 SGHTA and CDR2 FQGNSA. The CDR3 DNA sequence: TGTGCCAGCAGCTTAGATACAGGGGCAATCGTGTCAAGTGAGCAGTTCTTC. Its protein is CASSLDTGAIVSSEQFF.

This clonotype was seen more than once but under ten times. The chain is built from TRBV29-1 and TRBJ2-4; 9 bases map to TRBD1. The J call may be incorrect, as the DNA end agrees better with TRBJ2-7. The CDR3 has 13 residues. Germline values: CDR1 SQVTM, CDR2 ANQGSEA. The CDR3 loop reads CSAEGDRVDEQYF. Here the CDR3 DNA reads TGCAGCGCAGAAGGGGACAGGGTGGACGAGCAGTACTTC.

The chain recombines TRBV6-6 with TRBJ2-5, with 10 nucleotides matching TRBD1. CDR1 is MNHNY and CDR2 is SVGAGI in the germline V gene (reference sequence). The CDR3 totals 17 residues. V shed 5 bases, J shed 2 bases, and the junction held 11 bases outside the gene matches. The CDR3 DNA follows: TGTGCCAGCAGTCCCCTCCCCGGGACAGGGGATCAAGAGACCCAGTACTTC. This codes for CASSPLPGTGDQETQYF.

This rearrangement joins TRBV12-3 or TRBV12-4 to TRBJ2-5, with TRBD2 identical over 9 bases. Trimming took 3 bases from V and 11 from J; bases not matched to a gene: 10. The CDR3 extends over 14 amino acids. The CDR3 DNA sequence: TGTGCCAGCAGTTTCTCGGGACTAGCTTACGGGCAGTACTTC. The encoded protein is CASSFSGLAYGQYF.

The chain joins TRBV7-2 to TRBJ1-1; possible D gene TRBD1, 5 bases. The germline V gene has CDR1 SGHTA and CDR2 FQGNSA. The ends were cut back, 6 bases at V and 1 base at J, with 9 bases in the middle. The CDR3 runs 13 residues. The CDR3 DNA reads TGTGCCAGCAGAGGGACTTCGAACACTGAAGCTTTCTTT. This gives the protein CASRGTSNTEAFF.

The chain recombines TRBV2 with TRBJ1-2; D gene ambiguous. Trimming pared 0 bases from V and 4 bases from J, leaving 18 bases between. CDR1 is SNHLY and CDR2 is FYNNEI in the germline V gene. This CDR3 region has 17 residues. In DNA, the CDR3 is TGTGCCAGCAGTGAAGCGCGCACGATAGGGATCACCTATGGCTACACCTTC. It yields the protein CASSEARTIGITYGYTF. Full variable domain (missing parts from reference TRBV2 and TRBJ1-2): EPEVTQTPSHQVTQMGQEVILRCVPISNHLYFYWYRQILGQKVEFLVSFYNNEISEKSEIFDDQFSVERPDGSNFTLKIRSTKLEDSAMYFCASSEARTIGITYGYTFGSGTRLTVV.

This clonotype came up a few times. The chain is built from TRBV25-1 and TRBJ1-1; D gene unclear. The ends were cut back, 1 base at V and 7 bases at J, with 16 bases in the middle. The germline V gene has CDR1 MGHDK and CDR2 SYGVNS. CDR3 size: 15 residues. The CDR3: CASSELGRARNEAFF. Written as DNA, the CDR3 is TGTGCCAGCAGTGAATTGGGTCGAGCACGGAATGAAGCTTTCTTT.

This clonotype was seen more than once but under ten times. The J gene is TRBJ2-3, the V gene TRBV29-1, with D perhaps matching TRBD1 (6 bases). Germline V gene lookup returns CDR1 SQVTM and CDR2 ANQGSEA. V shed 6 bases and J shed 5 bases, with 15 bases lying between them. The CDR3 sequence is 13 residues long. The CDR3 here is CSVFSTGLDTQYF. The CDR3 region has the DNA TGCAGCGTCTTTTCCACAGGGCTAGATACGCAGTATTTT.

V and J are TRBV3-1 and TRBJ2-5, with TRBD2 matching over 13 bases. The V gene's germline CDR1 is LGHDT and CDR2 YNNKEL (reference sequence). The trim removed 4 bases at V and 4 bases at J, leaving 12 bases unmatched. This CDR3 has 18 amino acids. CDR3 region: CASSPLTSGRAGSETQYF. In nucleotides, the CDR3 is TGTGCCAGCAGCCCCTTAACTAGCGGGAGGGCCGGATCAGAGACCCAGTACTTC.

The chain links TRBV7-9 to TRBJ2-1; D unclear. Germline-derived CDR1 and CDR2 are SEHNR and FQNEAQ (reference sequence). CDR3 size: 8 residues. Trimming shortened V by 2 bases and J by 14 bases, and 1 base separated the two germline ends. The CDR3 DNA follows: TGTGCCAGCAGCTTAAAGTTCTTC. Encoded protein: CASSLKFF.

V usage is TRBV20-1 and J usage is TRBJ2-7; tentative D call: TRBD2 (5 bases). The V end lost 1 base, the J end lost 1 base, and 14 bases lay between the germline ends. Germline values: CDR1 DFQATT, CDR2 SNEGSKA (reference sequence). The CDR3 has 15 residues. In DNA form, the CDR3 reads TGCAGTGCTAGAGTCAAAGCGGATCCATCCTACGAGCAGTACTTC. Translation: CSARVKADPSYEQYF.

The J gene is TRBJ2-1, the V gene TRBV6-6, with 7 bases aligning to TRBD2. Germline V CDR1 and CDR2: MNHNY, SVGAGI (reference sequence). This CDR3 comprises 14 residues. The V gene end was trimmed by 3 bases and the J gene end by 2 bases; junction bases not matched to a gene: 1. This CDR3 is CASSYRGAYNEQFF. The CDR3, as DNA: TGTGCCAGCAGTTATCGGGGGGCCTACAATGAGCAGTTCTTC.

This clonotype was observed a single time. The V call is TRBV5-1, the J call TRBJ2-5; D is possibly TRBD1 (7 bases). The CDR3 consists of 14 residues. The V gene lost 0 bases and the J gene lost 11 bases, with 17 bases spanning the gap. Germline V gives CDR1 SGHRS, CDR2 YFSETQ. The CDR3 is CASSLAGGNNGQYF. The CDR3 coding sequence is TGCGCCAGCAGCTTGGCAGGGGGGAATAATGGGCAGTACTTC.

The chain combines TRBV10-3 with TRBJ1-5; perhaps TRBD1 as D (5 bases). This CDR3 region has 13 residues. Looked up from germline, CDR1 is ENHRY and CDR2 is SYGVKD. The ends were cut back, 2 bases at V and 4 bases at J, with 6 bases in the middle. The CDR3, as DNA: TGTGCCATCAGTGAGAGGGGAAATCAGCCCCAGCATTTT. Protein: CAISERGNQPQHF.

V is TRBV4-2 and J is TRBJ1-4; D remains ambiguous. The germline gives CDR1 LGHNA, CDR2 YNFKEQ. This CDR3 has 13 amino acids. V gave up 0 bases and J gave up 11 bases, with 10 bases separating them. CDR3 nucleotide sequence: TGTGCCAGCAGCCAAGATCACTCCCAGAAACTGTTTTTT. It codes for CASSQDHSQKLFF.

Only a few counts were recorded for this clonotype. The gene calls are TRBV9 and TRBJ2-5; tentative D call: TRBD2 (6 bases). Germline loops: CDR1 SGDLS, CDR2 YYNGEE. CDR3 length equals 14 residues. V was clipped by 6 bases and J by 1 base, with 13 bases between them. The CDR3 region is CASNPRDFQETQYF. In nucleotides, the CDR3 is TGTGCCAGCAACCCCCGGGACTTCCAAGAGACCCAGTACTTC.

The gene calls are TRBV3-1 and TRBJ1-5; D is uncertain. The germline V gene encodes CDR1 LGHDT and CDR2 YNNKEL (reference sequence). Trimming cost V 1 base and J 6 bases, with 7 bases left between them. This CDR3 has 13 amino acids. CDR3 DNA sequence: TGTGCCAGCAGCCAAGGGGGATTTCAGCCCCAGCATTTT. It specifies CASSQGGFQPQHF.